These T cell receptor beta chains were read from a single sample in a study of T cell responses to AZD1222 COVID-19 vaccine. Data came from immunoSEQ multiplex PCR; TCRdb stores just in-frame clones and leaves some out. The sample has 200,000 to 300,000 clones; approximately 95% are singletons. This specimen was peripheral blood, taken on day 0 of AZD1222 vaccination. The receptors derive from an adult in good health. Each CDR3 is given with its conserved first and last residue. D genes are given only for firm matches. Size is stated for part of the rows, as once, few or many counts, or as a class when the clone is expanded.

j_call cdr3_length d_call clone_size v_call cdr3_nt cdr3_aa
TRBJ2-2 14 - - TRBV18 TGTGCCAGCTCACAACAGATGAACACCGGGGAGCTGTTTTTT CASSQQMNTGELFF
TRBJ1-4 13 - - TRBV27 TGTGCCAGCCGCAGGGGATCCTATGAAAAACTGTTTTTT CASRRGSYEKLFF
TRBJ2-5 11 - - TRBV5-1 TGCGCCAGCAGCTTTCGGGAGACCCAGTACTTC CASSFRETQYF
TRBJ2-7 18 - - TRBV19 TGTGCCAGTAGTCCCCGGACAGAAACCCTTAGCCTCTCCTACGAGCAGTACTTC CASSPRTETLSLSYEQYF
TRBJ1-3 10 - - TRBV19 TGTGCCAGTGGTGGAAACACCATATATTTT CASGGNTIYF
TRBJ2-7 14 TRBD1 - TRBV5-1 TGCGCCAGCAGGCTATTACAGGGGGGATACGAGCAGTACTTC CASRLLQGGYEQYF
TRBJ2-1 19 - - TRBV21-1 TGTGCCAGCAGCAAAGGCGGAGGCGGGAGGGCCTGTTGGAACAATGAGCAGTTCTTC CASSKGGGGRACWNNEQFF
TRBJ2-1 14 - - TRBV4-3 TGCGCCAGCAGCCAAGAAGCTAGTGATCGTGAGCAGTTCTTC CASSQEASDREQFF
TRBJ2-2 14 - - TRBV9 TGTGCCAGCAGCGTAATTAATGAGGGCGGGGAGCTGTTTTTT CASSVINEGGELFF
TRBJ2-3 16 - - TRBV7-2 TGTGCCAGCAGCTTATTCGGGGGCACTAGCACAGATACGCAGTATTTT CASSLFGGTSTDTQYF
TRBJ1-2 13 - - TRBV19 TGTGCCACCAACAAGGGGAACCATCGGGGCTACACCTTC CATNKGNHRGYTF
TRBJ1-1 14 - - TRBV25-1 TGTGCCAGCAGCTCTTATCTCGGGGCAGCTGAAGCTTTCTTT CASSSYLGAAEAFF
TRBJ1-6 14 - - TRBV30 TGTGCCTGGAGTGTAGCGCAGGGATATTCACCCCTCCACTTT CAWSVAQGYSPLHF
TRBJ2-6 19 TRBD2 - TRBV7-2 TGTGCCAGCAGCTTAGTCGGACTAGCGGAGATTTCTGGTGCCAACGTCCTGACTTTC CASSLVGLAEISGANVLTF
TRBJ2-1 14 - once TRBV28 TGTGCCAGCAGTTTAGCCAGGGTCTTAAATGAGCAGTTCTTC CASSLARVLNEQFF
TRBJ2-7 14 - - TRBV5-4 TGTGCCAGCAGCTTGGTCGACAGAGCCTACGAGCAGTACTTC CASSLVDRAYEQYF
TRBJ2-7 11 - - TRBV5-8 TGTGCCAGCAGAGGGGCCTACGAGCAGTACTTC CASRGAYEQYF
TRBJ1-4 13 - - TRBV4-1 TGCGCCAGCAGCCCCGGGCCTAGAGAAAAACTGTTTTTT CASSPGPREKLFF
TRBJ1-2 13 - - TRBV6-5 TGTGCCAGCAGTACGGCAGGGAACTATGGCTACACCTTC CASSTAGNYGYTF
TRBJ1-6 15 - - TRBV28 TGTGCCAGCAGTCGCCGGGACATCCGTAATTCACCCCTCCACTTT CASSRRDIRNSPLHF
TRBJ2-1 18 TRBD2 - TRBV5-1 TGCGCCAGCAGCTTAGGGACTAGCGGGTTAGCCTCCTACAATGAGCAGTTCTTC CASSLGTSGLASYNEQFF
TRBJ2-1 17 TRBD2 - TRBV9 TGTGCCAGCAGCGTTTTCCGAGCGGGGGGATCCTACAATGAGCAGTTCTTC CASSVFRAGGSYNEQFF
TRBJ1-1 12 TRBD1 few TRBV28 TGTGCCACCGCGACAGGGTGGTCTGAAGCTTTCTTT CATATGWSEAFF
TRBJ2-5 13 - - TRBV7-3 TGTGCCAGCAGCTTAATGTTCCAAGAGACCCAGTACTTC CASSLMFQETQYF
TRBJ1-5 14 - - TRBV28 TGTGCCAGCAGTTTGTTGGGGGCCAATCAGCCCCAGCATTTT CASSLLGANQPQHF
TRBJ2-7 15 - - TRBV27 TGTGCCAGCGGCGAGGCGGGAAAAGCGCACTACGAGCAGTACTTC CASGEAGKAHYEQYF
TRBJ2-1 15 - - TRBV29-1 TGCAGCGTGCCCGTCAAGGTGGGGTCCTACAATGAGCAGTTCTTC CSVPVKVGSYNEQFF
TRBJ2-6 17 - - TRBV21-1 TGTGCCAGCAGCAATGGGGGTGGGGGATCTGGGGCCAACGTCCTGACTTTC CASSNGGGGSGANVLTF
TRBJ2-7 16 TRBD2 once TRBV2 TGTGCCAGCAGTATTCGGACTAGCGGGGGGAGGCACGAGCAGTACTTC CASSIRTSGGRHEQYF
TRBJ1-1 13 - few TRBV2 TGTGCCAGCAGTGCCCAGCCGAACACTGAAGCTTTCTTT CASSAQPNTEAFF